This is a list of T cell receptor beta chains from one sample in a study of cytomegalovirus exposure and HLA in healthy donors. Assay used: immunoSEQ multiplex PCR; TCRdb lists only in-frame clones, some missing. In total, the table holds about 52,000 clones. Material: PBMCs. The receptors stem from a woman aged 55-70 years in good health and CMV-seropositive. The CDR3 runs from the conserved cysteine through the conserved F or W. Fields, in order: J gene, D gene, V gene, CDR3 protein, CDR3 DNA. A D gene is named only where the DNA matches it firmly.

TRBJ2-7	TRBD1	TRBV6-5	CASSYYRGYEQYF	TGTGCCAGCAGTTATTACAGGGGCTACGAGCAGTACTTC
TRBJ1-2	.	TRBV28	CASRLSTEVYGYTF	TGTGCCAGCAGACTATCGACGGAGGTCTATGGCTACACCTTC
TRBJ1-1	.	TRBV25-1	CASSEPGLLNTEAFF	TGTGCCAGCAGTGAGCCGGGACTACTGAACACTGAAGCTTTCTTT
TRBJ1-1	TRBD1	TRBV6-5	CASSYSQGSGTEAFF	TGTGCCAGCAGTTACTCACAGGGGTCCGGCACTGAAGCTTTCTTT
TRBJ2-2	TRBD2	TRBV25-1	CASSGWAGANTGELFF	TGTGCCAGCAGTGGGTGGGCGGGGGCGAACACCGGGGAGCTGTTTTTT
TRBJ2-2	TRBD1	TRBV5-6	CASSGRQGENTGELFF	TGTGCCAGCAGCGGTAGACAGGGGGAGAACACCGGGGAGCTGTTTTTT
TRBJ2-6	TRBD1	TRBV5-1	CASSSDRGRLSGANVLTF	TGCGCCAGCAGCTCGGACAGGGGGCGACTGTCTGGGGCCAACGTCCTGACTTTC
TRBJ1-5	TRBD1	TRBV10-2	CASSTTGTNQPQHF	TGCGCCAGCAGCACGACAGGGACCAATCAGCCCCAGCATTTT
TRBJ2-1	.	TRBV18	CASSPPVYNEQFF	TGTGCCAGCTCACCACCGGTCTATAATGAGCAGTTCTTC
TRBJ2-1	TRBD2	TRBV5-1	CASSLGLAGYNEQFF	TGCGCCAGCAGCCTAGGACTAGCGGGCTACAATGAGCAGTTCTTC
TRBJ1-4	.	TRBV6-5	CASRRSPLGDEKLFF	TGTGCCAGCAGGCGCTCCCCTCTCGGGGATGAAAAACTGTTTTTT
TRBJ2-7	TRBD1	TRBV10-3	CAISERTGEFAYEQYF	TGTGCCATCAGTGAGAGGACAGGGGAGTTCGCCTACGAGCAGTACTTC
TRBJ1-5	TRBD1	TRBV7-9	CASSPGQGRGNQPQHF	TGTGCCAGCAGCCCAGGACAGGGACGGGGCAATCAGCCCCAGCATTTT
TRBJ2-7	.	TRBV5-6	CASSVAGSYEQYF	TGTGCCAGCAGCGTCGCAGGGTCCTACGAGCAGTACTTC
TRBJ2-7	.	TRBV10-3	CAISGQESSYEQYF	TGTGCCATCAGTGGACAGGAGAGCTCCTACGAGCAGTACTTC
TRBJ1-2	.	TRBV7-9	CASSLDKDRANYGYTF	TGTGCCAGCAGCTTAGATAAGGACAGAGCTAACTATGGCTACACCTTC
TRBJ2-7	TRBD1	TRBV6-5	CASSYSHRGAYEQYF	TGTGCCAGCAGTTACTCGCACAGGGGAGCCTACGAGCAGTACTTC
TRBJ2-7	TRBD2	TRBV9	CASSVETSGYEQYF	TGTGCCAGCAGCGTAGAGACTAGCGGCTACGAGCAGTACTTC
TRBJ1-4	.	TRBV6-5	CASSYSNPGSGEKLFF	TGTGCCAGCAGTTACTCTAATCCAGGGTCGGGCGAAAAACTGTTTTTT
TRBJ2-7	TRBD2	TRBV2	CASSEGLAGEQYF	TGTGCCAGCAGTGAAGGGCTAGCGGGGGAGCAGTACTTC
TRBJ1-5	.	TRBV7-8	CASSLEGRRLNQPQHF	TGTGCCAGCAGCTTAGAGGGCAGGAGGTTGAATCAGCCCCAGCATTTT
TRBJ1-4	.	TRBV4-3	CASSQDGVRKLFF	TGCGCCAGCAGCCAAGACGGGGTTCGGAAACTGTTTTTT
TRBJ2-1	TRBD1	TRBV6-5	CASSYRGLETNEQFF	TGTGCCAGCAGCTACAGGGGCCTGGAAACCAATGAGCAGTTCTTC
TRBJ2-7	TRBD1	TRBV6-5	CASSRDSLYEQYF	TGTGCCAGCAGCCGGGACAGTCTCTACGAGCAGTACTTC
TRBJ1-2	TRBD1	TRBV18	CASSPGQELYGYTF	TGTGCCAGCTCACCAGGACAGGAACTCTATGGCTACACCTTC
TRBJ1-2	.	TRBV4-2	CASSQRGGWKNGYTF	TGTGCCAGCAGCCAACGGGGGGGGTGGAAAAATGGCTACACCTTC
TRBJ1-1	TRBD1	TRBV28	CASSLTGADTEAFF	TGTGCCAGCAGTTTAACAGGGGCCGACACTGAAGCTTTCTTT
TRBJ1-2	.	TRBV18	CASSPGLGVKGYTF	TGTGCCAGCTCACCTGGACTCGGGGTAAAGGGCTACACCTTC
TRBJ1-4	TRBD1	TRBV4-3	CASSPGQGPNEKLFF	TGCGCCAGCAGCCCCGGACAGGGACCTAATGAAAAACTGTTTTTT